A selection of T cell receptor beta chains follows, all from one sample in a study of T-cell memory formation after mild COVID-19. In TCRdb, the 5' RACE reads were re-called with MiXCR into one record per CDR3 protein. This table has roughly 450,000 distinct CDR3 sequences, more than 15% appearing once. Sequences were obtained from PBMCs or a T cell subset sorted from them (not recorded which). The receptor source for this set is a man between 18 and 35 years old who had mild COVID-19 (a few samples of this study predate the infection). Cell type and time point are not known. Each CDR3 is given with its conserved first and last residue. The order of the fields is V gene, clone size, J gene, CDR3 protein. Rows may omit the clone size; those that give it use once, few, many or a size class.

TRBV6-2/TRBV6-3,NA,TRBJ2-2,CASSWLPGLVIGELFF
TRBV7-2,many,TRBJ1-2,CASIPTGGNYGYTF
TRBV18,NA,TRBJ2-7,CASSPRDSAYEQYF
TRBV20-1,NA,TRBJ2-5,CSARAWGYGETQYF
TRBV9,NA,TRBJ1-1,CASSGRQGAGAFF
TRBV10-3,few,TRBJ2-1,CAIMGLAGGSSYNEQFF
TRBV18,NA,TRBJ2-6,CASSPVNSGANVLTF
TRBV10-3,NA,TRBJ2-1,CAISENLAGFEQFF
TRBV3-1,NA,TRBJ1-5,CASSHGTGSNQPQHF
TRBV7-2,NA,TRBJ1-2,CASSSRRQADGYTF
TRBV7-2,many,TRBJ2-6,CASSSSGGAGANVLTF
TRBV7-9,few,TRBJ2-3,CASSSPGGRTDTQYF
TRBV7-2,many,TRBJ2-2,CASSSSYGGTGELFF
TRBV5-1,NA,TRBJ1-1,CASSLPPPNTEAFF
TRBV12-3/TRBV12-4,NA,TRBJ2-2,CASSHLAGGPSVELFF
TRBV18,many,TRBJ1-6,CASSPRSPGGTNNSPLHF
TRBV5-6,NA,TRBJ2-6,CASSPFTLISGANVLTF
TRBV10-3,NA,TRBJ2-5,CAISDLRLPTQYF
TRBV6-2/TRBV6-3,few,TRBJ1-6,CASSPSGTPNSPLHF
TRBV6-2/TRBV6-3,NA,TRBJ2-3,CASSYKWGGRTDTQYF
TRBV6-5,few,TRBJ1-1,CASSTAATVNTEAFF
TRBV6-5,few,TRBJ1-2,CATSVESYGYTF
TRBV7-2,NA,TRBJ1-2,CASSFRGYVYTF
TRBV20-1,NA,TRBJ2-1,CSATGQDDYNEQFF
TRBV15,NA,TRBJ1-2,CATSRDLFNLYGYTF
TRBV6-6,few,TRBJ2-3,CASTTDSLGAGDTQYF
TRBV5-5,few,TRBJ2-7,CASSLSGYYEQYF
TRBV7-6,NA,TRBJ2-1,CASTLTGRDEQFF
TRBV7-9,few,TRBJ2-2,CASRSLPWELFF
TRBV5-5,NA,TRBJ2-5,CASSLAATGQETQYF
TRBV9,NA,TRBJ2-1,CASSVAGNEQFF
TRBV20-1,NA,TRBJ1-1,CSARGASRDRGHTEAFF
TRBV18,few,TRBJ2-7,CASSPESGASSYEQYF
TRBV7-9,few,TRBJ1-5,CASSLALGAQGQPQHF
TRBV4-1,NA,TRBJ2-7,CASSQDAGTFYEQYF
TRBV7-2,many,TRBJ2-1,CASSISGGILYEQFF
TRBV5-4,few,TRBJ1-4,CASSLGREGVEKLFF
TRBV28,NA,TRBJ2-3,CASSAQRVASTDTQYF
TRBV6-5,NA,TRBJ2-2,CASRRTSSITGELFF
TRBV7-9,many,TRBJ1-2,CASSLISHGYTF
TRBV5-1,NA,TRBJ2-5,CASSWGDRYQETQYF
TRBV20-1,NA,TRBJ2-5,CSVDWGGETQYF
TRBV29-1,few,TRBJ1-1,CSVERDTEAFF
TRBV6-5,NA,TRBJ1-1,CASSKQGRDTEAFF
TRBV20-1,NA,TRBJ2-1,CSARALAGGDFEQFF
TRBV19,NA,TRBJ1-2,CASTGDRVNYGYTF
TRBV15,few,TRBJ2-2,CATSRDPGANTGELFF
TRBV7-3,NA,TRBJ2-3,CASSLTGGDDTQYF
TRBV5-1,many,TRBJ2-1,CASSEGGKAGAHNEQFF
TRBV29-1,NA,TRBJ2-1,CSVESPSGGPSSYNEQFF
TRBV7-7,NA,TRBJ1-1,CASSITGTAVNTEAFF